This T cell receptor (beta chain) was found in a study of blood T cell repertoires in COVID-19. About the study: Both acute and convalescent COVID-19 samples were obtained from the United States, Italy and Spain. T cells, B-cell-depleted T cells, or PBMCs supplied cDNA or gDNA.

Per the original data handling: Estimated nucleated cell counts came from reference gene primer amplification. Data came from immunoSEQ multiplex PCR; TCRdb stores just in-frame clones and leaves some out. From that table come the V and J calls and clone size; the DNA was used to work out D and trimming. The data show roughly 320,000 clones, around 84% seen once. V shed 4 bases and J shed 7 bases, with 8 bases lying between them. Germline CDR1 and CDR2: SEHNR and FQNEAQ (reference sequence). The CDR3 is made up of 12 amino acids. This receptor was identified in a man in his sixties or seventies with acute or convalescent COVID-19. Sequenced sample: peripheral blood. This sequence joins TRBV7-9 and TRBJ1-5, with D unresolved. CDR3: CASSSSKQPQHF. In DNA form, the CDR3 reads TGTGCCAGCAGCTCGAGTAAACAGCCCCAGCATTTT. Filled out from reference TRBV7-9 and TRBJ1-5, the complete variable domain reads DTGVSQNPRHKITKRGQNVTFRCDPISEHNRLYWYRQTLGQGPEFLTYFQNEAQLEKSRLLSDRFSAERPKGSFSTLEIQRTEQGDSAMYLCASSSSKQPQHFGDGTRLSIL.